This T cell receptor (beta chain) was identified in a study of CD8 T cells in Susac syndrome. CDR3 length: 14 amino acids. The V gene lost 0 bases and the J gene lost 0 bases, with 5 bases spanning the gap. Germline V gene sequence: CDR1 LGHDT, CDR2 YNNKEL (reference sequence). The multiple sclerosis controls, all treatment-naive patients, had relapsing-remitting disease that was stable or active. In contrast to the negatively isolated CD8+ and CD4+ T cells, TEMRA cells were FACS-enriched. RNA was extracted with the RNeasy kit, and a quantity of roughly 0.5 to 1 ug was reverse transcribed using random hexamers. TCRdb re-derived calls from the immunoSEQ multiplex PCR reads in MiXCR, one entry per CDR3 protein. The profile shows roughly 120,000 distinct CDR3 sequences, approximately 94% of them singletons.

The clonotype was recovered from a human donor with multiple sclerosis. The chain has TRBV3-1 and TRBJ1-1; maybe TRBD1 (5 bases). The specimen sequenced was CD4+ T cells from PBMCs. CDR3 sequence (DNA): TGTGCCAGCAGCCAAGAGGGGCTGAACACTGAAGCTTTCTTT. Translation: CASSQEGLNTEAFF.